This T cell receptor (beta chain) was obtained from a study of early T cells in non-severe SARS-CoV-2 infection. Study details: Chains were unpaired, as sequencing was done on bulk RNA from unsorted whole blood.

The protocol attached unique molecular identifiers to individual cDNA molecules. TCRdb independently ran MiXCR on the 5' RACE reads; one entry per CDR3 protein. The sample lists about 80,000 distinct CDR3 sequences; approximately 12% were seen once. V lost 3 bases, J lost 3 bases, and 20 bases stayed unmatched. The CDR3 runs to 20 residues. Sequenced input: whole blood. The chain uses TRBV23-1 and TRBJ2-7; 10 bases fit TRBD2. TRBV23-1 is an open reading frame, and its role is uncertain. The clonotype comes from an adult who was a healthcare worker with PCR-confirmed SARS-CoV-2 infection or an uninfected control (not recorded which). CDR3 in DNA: TGCGCCAGCAGTCACTCCGGGACAGGAGACCTAGCGGGAGTAATCTACGAGCAGTACTTC. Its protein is CASSHSGTGDLAGVIYEQYF.